The 2 T cell receptor beta chains below all came from one sample that was sequenced in a study of control samples from healthy donors and cancer patients. Here immunoSEQ multiplex PCR was the method, and the copy in TCRdb shows in-frame clones only, minus some. In the table there are about 100,000 clones, approximately 84% of which are singletons. The sample was blood. These receptors were obtained from a woman aged 45-60 years in good health.

The genes are TRBV5-1 and TRBJ1-6; a possible D gene is TRBD1 (5 bases). CDR1 is SGHRS, CDR2 YFSETQ, per germline. This CDR3 has 13 residues. The V gene lost 3 bases and the J gene lost 10 bases, with 11 bases spanning the gap. The CDR3 loop is CASSSDSFSPLHF. The CDR3 DNA follows: TGCGCCAGCAGCTCCGACAGTTTCTCACCCCTCCACTTT.

The J gene is TRBJ2-7, the V gene TRBV24-1; D not certain. This CDR3 is 18 amino acids long. V was cut by 1 base and J by 3 bases, with 21 bases left in between. In germline, CDR1 is KGHDR, CDR2 SFDVKD. CDR3 sequence reads: CATSDFYISSLTFYEQYV. The CDR3 DNA reads as TGTGCCACCAGTGATTTTTATATCAGTAGTCTAACCTTCTACGAGCAGTACGTC.